These T cell receptor beta chains were read from a single sample in a study of blood T cell repertoires in COVID-19. Assay used: immunoSEQ multiplex PCR; TCRdb lists only in-frame clones, some missing. Here the sample spans 190,000 or so clones, approximately 86% being singletons. Material: peripheral blood. These receptors were taken from a man aged 35-49 years with active or convalescent COVID-19. The CDR3 runs from the conserved cysteine through the conserved F or W. The order of the fields is V gene, J gene, CDR3 length, D gene, clone size, CDR3 protein, CDR3 DNA. A D gene is named only where the DNA matches it firmly. Size is omitted from some rows. Given values are once, few, many or a class for expanded clones.

>TRBV7-3|TRBJ1-1|14|.|.
CASSLGGLGTEAFF
TGTGCCAGCAGCCTAGGGGGTTTGGGCACTGAAGCTTTCTTT
>TRBV6-6|TRBJ2-1|16|TRBD1|few
CASRHIGTGGRTEQFF
TGTGCCAGCAGACACATCGGGACAGGGGGGCGAACTGAGCAGTTCTTC
>TRBV7-8|TRBJ2-1|15|.|.
CASSTQGLPPDEQFF
TGTGCCAGCAGCACACAGGGCCTCCCCCCAGATGAGCAGTTCTTC
>TRBV10-2|TRBJ2-7|14|TRBD1|.
CASSEDRGKNEQYF
TGCGCCAGCAGTGAAGACAGGGGGAAGAACGAGCAGTACTTC
>TRBV5-1|TRBJ1-2|14|TRBD1|.
CASGQAETNYGYTF
TGCGCCAGCGGACAGGCGGAAACTAACTATGGCTACACCTTC
>TRBV12-5|TRBJ2-7|13|.|.
CASGLGLSYEQYF
TGTGCTAGTGGTTTGGGACTGTCCTACGAGCAGTACTTC
>TRBV2|TRBJ1-6|14|TRBD1|.
CASSDEGAGSPLHF
TGTGCCAGCAGTGATGAGGGGGCAGGGTCACCCCTCCACTTT
>TRBV29-1|TRBJ2-3|12|TRBD2|.
CSVLAGTDTQYF
TGCAGCGTACTAGCGGGCACAGATACGCAGTATTTT
>TRBV6-2/TRBV6-3|TRBJ1-2|15|.|.
CASSYSTGSRYGYTF
TGTGCCAGCAGTTACTCGACGGGTTCGCGTTATGGCTACACCTTC
>TRBV28|TRBJ2-1|12|.|.
CASSFGKREQFF
TGTGCCAGCAGTTTCGGTAAACGAGAGCAGTTCTTC
>TRBV2|TRBJ2-2|14|.|few
CASSRNWNTGELFF
TGTGCCAGCAGTAGAAACTGGAACACCGGGGAGCTGTTTTTT
>TRBV7-9|TRBJ1-4|15|TRBD1|.
CASSPLQGAVEKLFF
TGTGCCAGCAGCCCACTACAGGGGGCAGTTGAAAAACTGTTTTTT
>TRBV4-3|TRBJ1-3|15|TRBD1|large
CASSQEDRAGNTIYF
TGCGCCAGCAGCCAGGAGGACAGGGCTGGAAACACCATATATTTT
>TRBV6-4|TRBJ1-1|17|TRBD1|few
CASSEAGRGRDSPEAFF
TGTGCCAGCAGTGAGGCAGGTAGGGGGCGCGATAGTCCTGAAGCTTTCTTT
>TRBV3-1/TRBV3-2|TRBJ1-1|13|.|.
CASSWQGYTEAFF
TGTGCCAGCAGTTGGCAGGGGTATACTGAAGCTTTCTTT
>TRBV5-1|TRBJ2-7|14|TRBD1|.
CASSGQGASYEQYF
TGCGCCAGCAGCGGACAGGGCGCATCCTACGAGCAGTACTTC
>TRBV19|TRBJ1-1|16|TRBD1|.
CASMLRTGGLNTEAFF
TGTGCCAGTATGCTCCGGACAGGGGGGTTGAACACTGAAGCTTTCTTT
>TRBV11-1|TRBJ2-5|13|TRBD2|.
CASSLGGGETQYF
TGTGCCAGCAGCTTAGGGGGGGGAGAGACCCAGTACTTC
>TRBV6-5|TRBJ2-7|15|TRBD1|.
CASSYRDRGFYEQYF
TGTGCCAGCAGTTACCGGGACAGGGGGTTTTACGAGCAGTACTTC
>TRBV27|TRBJ2-3|15|.|once
CASRGRRGYTDTQYF
TGTGCCAGCAGGGGGAGGAGGGGTTACACAGATACGCAGTATTTT
>TRBV19|TRBJ2-3|14|.|.
CATWDMYFTDTQYF
TGTGCCACCTGGGACATGTACTTCACAGATACGCAGTATTTT
>TRBV7-2|TRBJ2-3|15|TRBD1|.
CASSPKGAHTDTQYF
TGTGCCAGCAGCCCTAAGGGGGCCCACACAGATACGCAGTATTTT
>TRBV9|TRBJ2-5|14|.|.
CASSALTTGETQYF
TGTGCCAGCAGCGCTCTCACCACCGGGGAGACCCAGTACTTC
>TRBV7-6|TRBJ2-1|14|.|.
CASSSRGPENEQFF
TGTGCCAGCAGCTCCCGAGGGCCTGAGAATGAGCAGTTCTTC
>TRBV3-1/TRBV3-2|TRBJ2-7|15|TRBD1|.
CASSQGSGQDGEQYF
TGTGCCAGCAGCCAAGGTTCAGGACAGGATGGCGAGCAGTACTTC
>TRBV9|TRBJ1-1|15|TRBD1|once
CASSPPTGLKTEAFF
TGTGCCAGCAGCCCCCCGACAGGGCTGAAAACTGAAGCTTTCTTT
>TRBV6-6|TRBJ1-4|15|.|.
CASSYDGTPNEKLFF
TGTGCCAGCAGTTACGATGGGACACCTAATGAAAAACTGTTTTTT
>TRBV5-4|TRBJ2-7|14|.|.
CASSSGRGNYEQYF
TGTGCCAGCAGCTCCGGTCGGGGGAACTACGAGCAGTACTTC
>TRBV6-1|TRBJ1-4|15|.|.
CASSEILGTNEKLFF
TGTGCCAGCAGTGAAATTCTCGGGACTAATGAAAAACTGTTTTTT
>TRBV3-1/TRBV3-2|TRBJ2-2|17|TRBD2|.
CASSQWEGFTDTGELFF
TGTGCCAGCAGCCAATGGGAGGGGTTTACAGACACCGGGGAGCTGTTTTTT
>TRBV6-5|TRBJ2-5|16|.|.
CASSYSVPMGGETQYF
TGTGCCAGCAGTTACTCGGTTCCGATGGGAGGCGAGACCCAGTACTTC
>TRBV20-1|TRBJ2-3|11|.|.
CSAAPSGTQYF
TGCAGTGCGGCCCCCTCGGGTACGCAGTATTTT
>TRBV21-1|TRBJ1-1|14|.|.
CASSNGVSGTEAFF
TGTGCCAGCAGCAATGGGGTGAGCGGCACTGAAGCTTTCTTT
>TRBV12-5|TRBJ2-2|12|TRBD1|once
CASAQGAGELFF
TGTGCTAGTGCTCAGGGGGCCGGGGAGCTGTTTTTT
>TRBV28|TRBJ2-1|17|TRBD2|.
CASSSRTSGHSYNEQFF
TGTGCCAGCAGTTCAAGGACTAGCGGCCACTCCTACAATGAGCAGTTCTTC
>TRBV24-1|TRBJ2-3|14|.|.
CATSDENSEDTQYF
TGTGCCACCAGTGATGAGAACTCCGAAGATACGCAGTATTTT
>TRBV20-1|TRBJ2-5|15|.|.
CSASPALLLGETQYF
TGCAGTGCTAGTCCAGCGCTACTTCTCGGAGAGACCCAGTACTTC
>TRBV7-2|TRBJ1-1|14|.|.
CASSLAQMNTEAFF
TGTGCCAGCAGCTTAGCACAGATGAACACTGAAGCTTTCTTT
>TRBV7-3|TRBJ2-5|13|TRBD1|.
CASSSYRGETQYF
TGTGCCAGCAGCTCCTACAGGGGAGAGACCCAGTACTTC
>TRBV19|TRBJ2-2|13|.|once
CASSYRDTGELFF
TGTGCCAGTAGTTACAGAGACACCGGGGAGCTGTTTTTT
>TRBV12-3/TRBV12-4|TRBJ1-2|13|TRBD1|.
CASSPRTGNGYTF
TGTGCCAGCAGTCCCCGGACAGGTAATGGCTACACCTTC
>TRBV6-2/TRBV6-3|TRBJ2-5|16|.|.
CASSFWTTGGQETQYF
TGTGCCAGCAGTTTCTGGACGACCGGGGGACAAGAGACCCAGTACTTC
>TRBV29-1|TRBJ1-1|17|TRBD1|.
CSAGRVGQGAVNTEAFF
TGCAGCGCCGGGAGAGTAGGACAGGGGGCGGTGAACACTGAAGCTTTCTTT
>TRBV9|TRBJ1-3|17|.|.
CASSVALDSSSGNTIYF
TGTGCCAGCAGCGTAGCTCTGGACAGTAGCTCTGGAAACACCATATATTTT
>TRBV30|TRBJ1-1|13|.|.
CAWTRQGNTEAFF
TGTGCCTGGACGCGGCAGGGAAACACTGAAGCTTTCTTT